A single sample is the source of the 17 T cell receptor beta chains below, sequenced in a study of control samples from healthy donors and cancer patients. The assay was immunoSEQ multiplex PCR, and TCRdb's table has in-frame clones only and misses some. The sample holds about 65,000 clones, 90% seen once. Specimen: PBMCs. The receptors were gathered from a woman aged 50 to 60 with colorectal cancer.

V and J are TRBV5-1 and TRBJ2-3, with 11 bases that match TRBD2. The ends lost 0 bases at V and 3 bases at J; junction bases unmatched: 21. The CDR3 loop spans 22 amino acids. Germline lookup yields CDR1 SGHRS and CDR2 YFSETQ. This chain's CDR3 is CASSLVLRGEHSGRAGTDTQYF. The CDR3 nucleotides read TGCGCCAGCAGCTTGGTTCTAAGAGGGGAACATAGCGGGAGGGCCGGTACAGATACGCAGTATTTT. Drawing the rest from reference TRBV5-1 and TRBJ2-3, the complete variable domain is KAGVTQTPRYLIKTRGQQVTLSCSPISGHRSVSWYQQTPGQGLQFLFEYFSETQRNKGNFPGRFSGRQFSNSRSEMNVSTLELGDSALYLCASSLVLRGEHSGRAGTDTQYFGPGTRLTVL.

The gene calls are TRBV28 and TRBJ2-1; 10 nucleotides align to TRBD2. The germline V gene has CDR1 MDHEN and CDR2 SYDVKM. Trimming at V came to 5 bases and at J to 5 bases, leaving 6 bases not matched to a gene. The CDR3 spans 15 residues. The CDR3 nucleotides read TGTGCCAGCAGTCCCCTAGCGGGAGTAGACAATGAGCAGTTCTTC. It translates to CASSPLAGVDNEQFF.

The V call is TRBV5-4, the J call TRBJ2-2, with TRBD2 as a possible D gene (5 bases). The V gene lost 5 bases and the J gene lost 7 bases, with 21 bases spanning the gap. The CDR3 extends over 16 amino acids. The germline CDR1 and CDR2 sequences are SGHNT and YYREEE (reference sequence). The CDR3 DNA reads as TGTGCCAGCAGACCACAATCCGGGGAACGGTACGGGGAGCTGTTTTTT. It is translated as CASRPQSGERYGELFF.

The genes are TRBV30 and TRBJ2-2, with a possible D match to TRBD1 (5 bases). The germline V gene has CDR1 GTSNPN and CDR2 SVGIG (reference sequence). There are 14 residues in the CDR3. The ends were cut back, 2 bases at V and 2 bases at J, with 9 bases in the middle. CDR3 loop: CAWSKTANTGELFF. In DNA form, the CDR3 reads TGTGCCTGGAGTAAGACAGCAAACACCGGGGAGCTGTTTTTT.

This chain links TRBV19 with TRBJ2-2; TRBD1 matches 8 bases. The junction had 8 bases not matched to a gene; V was cut back by 7 bases and J by 4 bases. Germline V gene sequence: CDR1 LNHDA, CDR2 SQIVND (reference sequence). This CDR3 has 15 amino acids. CDR3 residues: CASKGRGQTTGELFF. CDR3 DNA sequence: TGTGCCAGTAAGGGCAGGGGGCAGACCACCGGGGAGCTGTTTTTT.

The chain carries TRBV5-1 and TRBJ1-2; a possible D gene is TRBD1 (6 bases). V shed 3 bases and J shed 0 bases, with 12 bases lying between them. Germline CDR1 is SGHRS and CDR2 is YFSETQ. The CDR3 has 15 amino acids. CDR3 residues: CASSWGAGANYGYTF. For the CDR3, the DNA is TGCGCCAGCAGCTGGGGGGCAGGAGCTAACTATGGCTACACCTTC.

The genes are TRBV7-3 and TRBJ2-2, with TRBD2 matching 8 bases. Germline V gene data show CDR1 as SGHTA and CDR2 as FQGTGA. The V gene end was trimmed by 2 bases and the J gene end by 1 base; junction bases not matched to a gene: 6. This CDR3 spans 17 amino acids. The CDR3 protein is CASSLLGSGGNTGELFF. The CDR3 coding sequence is TGTGCCAGCAGCTTATTAGGAAGCGGGGGGAACACCGGGGAGCTGTTTTTT. The whole variable domain, filled in from reference TRBV7-3 and TRBJ2-2, reads GAGVSQTPSNKVTEKGKYVELRCDPISGHTALYWYRQSLGQGPEFLIYFQGTGAADDSGLPNDRFFAVRPEGSVSTLKIQRTERGDSAVYLCASSLLGSGGNTGELFFGEGSRLTVL.

This chain links TRBV10-3 with TRBJ1-2; unclear D gene. The CDR3 extends over 14 amino acids. V lost 3 bases and J 6 bases, leaving 14 bases between the germline ends. CDR1 is ENHRY, CDR2 SYGVKD, per germline. The chain's CDR3 is CAISDHQEKHGYTF. The CDR3 DNA is TGTGCCATCAGTGATCACCAGGAAAAGCATGGCTACACCTTC.

The V gene is TRBV6-5, the J gene TRBJ1-1, with a tentative D call TRBD1 (5 bases). The CDR3 extends over 14 amino acids. V gave up 2 bases and J gave up 6 bases, with 13 bases separating them. Germline V CDR1 and CDR2: MNHEY, SVGAGI. The CDR3 protein is CASSYPSRGAEAFF. The CDR3 region has the DNA TGTGCCAGCAGTTACCCTTCGCGGGGGGCTGAAGCTTTCTTT.

The rearrangement joins TRBV5-4 to TRBJ2-2, with TRBD2 identical over 9 bases. This CDR3 region has 15 residues. CDR1 is SGHNT, CDR2 YYREEE, per germline (reference sequence). With 0 bases clipped from V and 5 bases from J, the junction kept 2 bases outside the gene matches. The DNA of the CDR3 is TGTGCCAGCAGCTTGGTTACTAGCGGGACCGGGGAGCTGTTTTTT. This sequence encodes CASSLVTSGTGELFF.

The chain joins TRBV6-5 to TRBJ2-7, with 9 bases that match TRBD2. V lost 9 bases, J lost 2 bases, and 5 bases stayed unmatched. The CDR3 consists of 13 residues. Germline V gene lookup returns CDR1 MNHEY and CDR2 SVGAGI. CDR3 coding DNA: TGTGCCAGTAGACTAGCGGACACCTACGAGCAGTACTTC. It codes for CASRLADTYEQYF.

This sequence joins TRBV6-5 and TRBJ1-2; D might be TRBD1 (5 bases). This CDR3 is built from 14 residues. Trimming shortened V by 6 bases and J by 4 bases, and 15 bases separated the two germline ends. CDR1 is MNHEY and CDR2 is SVGAGI in the germline V gene. The CDR3 coding sequence is TGTGCCAGCAGATGGGGCGGCAGGAGCTATGGCTACACCTTC. Its protein product is CASRWGGRSYGYTF.

The rearrangement links TRBV3-1 (or the pseudogene TRBV3-2) to TRBJ1-1; TRBD1 might be the D (6 bases). Germline V CDR1 and CDR2: LGHDT, YNNKEL (reference sequence). The V and J ends lost 1 base and 11 bases respectively, with 14 bases between them. The CDR3 covers 13 residues. The CDR3 bases are TGTGCCAGCAGCCAAGGGGACACCTTGGAGGCTTTCTTT. This encodes CASSQGDTLEAFF.

V is TRBV28 and J is TRBJ1-6, with D maybe TRBD1 (6 bases). Per the germline V gene, CDR1 is MDHEN and CDR2 is SYDVKM. This CDR3 spans 16 amino acids. The V end was cut by 6 bases, the J end by 8 bases, with 20 bases between. Here the CDR3 DNA reads TGTGCCAGCAGCCTTAATCCGGGGGCCCCGGATTCACCCCTCCACTTT. Its translation is CASSLNPGAPDSPLHF.

The chain employs TRBV29-1 and TRBJ2-3; 7 bases line up with TRBD2. The CDR3 contains 14 residues. In germline, CDR1 is SQVTM, CDR2 ANQGSEA. V trimming: 6 bases; J trimming: 1 base; junction bases outside the gene matches: 7. CDR3 residues: CSVGTTAGTDTQYF. Here the CDR3 DNA reads TGCAGCGTGGGGACTACAGCTGGCACAGATACGCAGTATTTT.

The gene calls are TRBV19 and TRBJ1-2; D call uncertain. The CDR3 totals 14 residues. V lost 7 bases and J lost 5, with 17 bases in between. Germline assignment: CDR1 LNHDA and CDR2 SQIVND (reference sequence). This chain's CDR3 is CASTESFSKYGYTF. The CDR3 DNA is TGTGCCAGTACAGAGTCCTTCAGTAAATATGGCTACACCTTC.

This clone was observed once. The chain uses TRBV29-1 and TRBJ2-2, with 8 bases that match TRBD1. Germline V gene lookup returns CDR1 SQVTM and CDR2 ANQGSEA. The trim removed 7 bases at V and 3 bases at J, leaving 7 bases unmatched. The length of the CDR3 is 14 residues. The DNA for the CDR3 is TGCAGCGCGTCCCTGACAGGGGACACCGGGGAGCTGTTTTTT. Protein product: CSASLTGDTGELFF.